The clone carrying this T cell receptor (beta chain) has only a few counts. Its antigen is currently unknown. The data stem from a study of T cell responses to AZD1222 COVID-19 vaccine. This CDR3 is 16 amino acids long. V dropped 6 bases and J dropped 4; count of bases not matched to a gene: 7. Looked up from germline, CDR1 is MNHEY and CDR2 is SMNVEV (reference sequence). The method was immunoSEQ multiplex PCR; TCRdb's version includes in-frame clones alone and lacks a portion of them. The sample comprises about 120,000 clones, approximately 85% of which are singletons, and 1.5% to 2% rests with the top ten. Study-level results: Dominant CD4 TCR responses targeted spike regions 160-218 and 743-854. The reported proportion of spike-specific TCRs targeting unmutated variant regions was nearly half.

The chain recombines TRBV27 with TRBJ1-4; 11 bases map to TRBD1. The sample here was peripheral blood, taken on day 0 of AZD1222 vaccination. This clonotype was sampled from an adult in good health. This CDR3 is CASRLRDRGFNEKLFF. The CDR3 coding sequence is TGTGCCAGCAGACTAAGGGACAGGGGGTTTAATGAAAAACTGTTTTTT.